This note documents a single T cell receptor beta chain sequence. As yet, its antigen is unknown. The data were taken from a study of beta chain features in type 1 diabetes. CDR1 SGHDN and CDR2 FVKESK come from the germline V gene. This CDR3 is 13 amino acids long. V was clipped by 0 bases and J by 12 bases; unmatched bases: 4. Study-wide points: Reduced insertions and increased deletions marked VDJ junctions in type 1 diabetes patients.

TCRB transcripts that were expressed got sequenced, as all of the isolated RNA had been reverse transcribed. The repertoire was sequenced with immunoSEQ multiplex PCR; TCRdb's copy has only in-frame clones and lacks some. The sample has some 150,000 clones; around a tenth are singletons. The chain employs TRBV14 and TRBJ2-1; 8 positions agree with TRBD2. The clonotype comes from a woman in her thirties or forties in good health. The sample taken for sequencing was central memory CD4+ T cells from blood. The CDR3 DNA reads TGTGCCAGCAGCCAAGATTTACGGGGGGGGCAGTTCTTC. Translating it yields CASSQDLRGGQFF. Full variable domain (rest looked up from reference TRBV14 and TRBJ2-1): EAGVTQFPSHSVIEKGQTVTLRCDPISGHDNLYWYRRVMGKEIKFLLHFVKESKQDESGMPNNRFLAERTGGTYSTLKVQPAELEDSGVYFCASSQDLRGGQFFGPGTRLTVL.